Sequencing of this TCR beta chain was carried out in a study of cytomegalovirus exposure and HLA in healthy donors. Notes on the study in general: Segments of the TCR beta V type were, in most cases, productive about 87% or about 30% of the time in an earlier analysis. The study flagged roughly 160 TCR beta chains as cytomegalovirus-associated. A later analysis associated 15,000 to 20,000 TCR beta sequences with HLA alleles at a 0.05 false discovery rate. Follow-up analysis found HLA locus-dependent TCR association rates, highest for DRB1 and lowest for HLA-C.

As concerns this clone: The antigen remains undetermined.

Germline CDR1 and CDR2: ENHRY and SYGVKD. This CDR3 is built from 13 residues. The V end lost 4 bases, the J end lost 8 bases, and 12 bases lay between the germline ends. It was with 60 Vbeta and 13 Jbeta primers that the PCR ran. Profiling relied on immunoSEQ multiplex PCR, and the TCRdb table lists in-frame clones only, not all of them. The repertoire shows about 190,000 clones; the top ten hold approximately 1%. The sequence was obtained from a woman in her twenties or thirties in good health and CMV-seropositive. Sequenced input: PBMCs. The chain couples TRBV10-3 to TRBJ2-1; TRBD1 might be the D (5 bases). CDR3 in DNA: TGTGCCATCAGTGGAACTTTAGGGGATGAGCAGTTCTTC. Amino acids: CAISGTLGDEQFF.